These 13 T cell receptor beta chains share one sample of origin, sequenced in a study of blood T cell repertoires in COVID-19 (dated by TCRdb to the early 2020s). To prepare the library, the immunoSEQ multiplex PCR assay was applied. TCRdb took this table from immuneACCESS and kept in-frame rearrangements with V and J called. Such tables lack part of the clones; where checked against another copy, unresolved V genes explain under half of the gap, and the rest is unexplained. This sample comprises about 430,000 clones, over 85% of them detected only once. Roughly 0.76% of the sample rests with the top ten. Sequenced input: peripheral blood. These receptors were taken from a man between 18 and 35 years old with COVID-19, enrolled during active disease.

This chain links TRBV5-1 with TRBJ2-3; TRBD2 matches at 13 bases. Germline CDR1 SGHRS, CDR2 YFSETQ. The V gene end was trimmed by 4 bases and the J gene end by 3 bases; junction bases not matched to a gene: 5. The CDR3 totals 16 residues. The CDR3 DNA follows: TGCGCCAGCAGCGACATGACTAGCGGGGGGACAGATACGCAGTATTTT. It is translated as CASSDMTSGGTDTQYF.

The CDR3 sequence: CASSIQGSGELFF. CDR3 nucleotides: TGCGCCAGCAGTATACAGGGTTCCGGGGAGCTGTTTTTT. The chain has TRBV10-1 and TRBJ2-2, with D possibly being TRBD1 (6 bases). V lost 5 bases and J lost 6, with 10 bases in between. This CDR3 has 13 amino acids. Germline CDR1 and CDR2: WNHNN and SYGVQD (reference sequence).

The genes are TRBV3-1 (or the pseudogene TRBV3-2) and TRBJ2-7, with TRBD1 identical over 7 bases. With 6 bases clipped from V and 0 bases from J, the junction kept 8 bases outside the gene matches. CDR3 length: 15 residues. Germline CDR1 and CDR2: LGHDT and YNNKEL (reference sequence). CDR3 in amino acids: CASRATGESSYEQYF. DNA for the CDR3: TGTGCCAGCAGGGCCACAGGGGAAAGCTCCTACGAGCAGTACTTC.

The chain recombines TRBV7-2 with TRBJ1-4; maybe TRBD1 (5 bases). V dropped 0 bases and J dropped 4 bases, with 9 bases sitting between them. The CDR3 spans 15 residues. The germline V gene encodes CDR1 SGHTA and CDR2 FQGNSA. As DNA, the CDR3 is TGTGCCAGCAGCTTAGCGCGACAGCTTAATGAAAAACTGTTTTTT. Protein sequence: CASSLARQLNEKLFF.

This chain uses TRBV5-5 with TRBJ2-5, with unresolved D. CDR1 SGHKS and CDR2 YYEKEE come from the germline V gene (reference sequence). Trimming took off 0 bases at V and 0 bases at J, with 6 bases between the two ends. CDR3 size: 14 residues. This CDR3 is CASSLALDQETQYF. CDR3 sequence (DNA): TGTGCCAGCAGCTTGGCTCTCGACCAAGAGACCCAGTACTTC.

The rearrangement joins TRBV25-1 to TRBJ2-5, with TRBD2 matching over 12 bases. J gave up 2 bases and V 4 bases, and 5 bases lay outside the gene matches. The CDR3 runs to 16 residues. CDR1 MGHDK and CDR2 SYGVNS come from the germline V gene. The CDR3 nucleotides are TGTGCCAGCAGTGTCTCCGGGACTAGCGGGCAAGAGACCCAGTACTTC. Protein sequence: CASSVSGTSGQETQYF.

This rearrangement joins TRBV10-2 to TRBJ1-6, with D possibly being TRBD1 (6 bases). The CDR3 has 14 amino acids. V gave up 8 bases and J gave up 7 bases, with 15 bases separating them. CDR1 is WSHSY and CDR2 is SAAADI in the germline V gene. CDR3 loop: CASLTGTRNSPLHF. DNA of the CDR3: TGCGCCAGCCTGACCGGGACACGGAATTCACCCCTCCACTTT.

This clone was seen only a few times. The chain combines TRBV24-1 with TRBJ1-2; maybe TRBD1 (5 bases). V was clipped by 6 bases and J by 2 bases, with 9 bases between them. CDR3 size: 13 residues. Germline V gene data show CDR1 as KGHDR and CDR2 as SFDVKD. In DNA form, the CDR3 reads TGTGCCACCAGTCGATGGACAAACTATGGCTACACCTTC. It translates to CATSRWTNYGYTF.

The chain joins TRBV24-1 to TRBJ2-3, with TRBD1 identical over 8 bases. The V gene's germline CDR1 is KGHDR and CDR2 SFDVKD. The CDR3 has 16 residues. The trim removed 4 bases at V and 1 base at J, leaving 6 bases unmatched. CDR3 coding DNA: TGTGCCACCAGTGAGTTAGGACAGGGCGGCACAGATACGCAGTATTTT. It encodes CATSELGQGGTDTQYF.

The chain has TRBV19 and TRBJ2-2, with a tentative D call TRBD2 (5 bases). Between the trimmed V and J ends, which lost 1 base and 4 bases, there was a span of 7 bases. The CDR3 has 14 amino acids. Germline V CDR1 and CDR2: LNHDA, SQIVND (reference sequence). DNA for the CDR3: TGTGCCAGTAGTATAGTAGAGGGCACCGGGGAGCTGTTTTTT. Residues: CASSIVEGTGELFF.

This clone was seen only once. This chain links TRBV19 with TRBJ2-5, with D possibly TRBD2 on 6 matching bases. The CDR3 has 15 amino acids. V was trimmed by 4 bases and J by 2 bases, leaving 14 bases between them. Per the germline V gene, CDR1 is LNHDA and CDR2 is SQIVND (reference sequence). The CDR3 region is CASSRGIADQETQYF. The CDR3 DNA is TGTGCCAGTAGTAGAGGGATAGCGGATCAAGAGACCCAGTACTTC.

This rearrangement joins TRBV27 to TRBJ2-1, with 7 positions matching TRBD2. V was pared by 7 bases and J by 8 bases, with 14 bases of the junction left unmatched. Per germline, CDR1 MNHEY and CDR2 SMNVEV (reference sequence). This CDR3 spans 15 amino acids. For the CDR3, the DNA is TGTGCCAGCACCCCACAGCTAGCGGAGGTGGATGAGCAGTTCTTC. Protein sequence: CASTPQLAEVDEQFF.

This clone was observed a handful of times. V usage is TRBV7-9 and J usage is TRBJ2-3, with 8 bases that match TRBD2. This CDR3 comprises 13 residues. V was pared by 8 bases and J by 5 bases, with 6 bases of the junction left unmatched. Germline V gene sequence: CDR1 SEHNR, CDR2 FQNEAQ (reference sequence). The CDR3 coding sequence is TGTGCCAGCGCAGCGGGGGCTTTAGATACGCAGTATTTT. This gives the protein CASAAGALDTQYF.